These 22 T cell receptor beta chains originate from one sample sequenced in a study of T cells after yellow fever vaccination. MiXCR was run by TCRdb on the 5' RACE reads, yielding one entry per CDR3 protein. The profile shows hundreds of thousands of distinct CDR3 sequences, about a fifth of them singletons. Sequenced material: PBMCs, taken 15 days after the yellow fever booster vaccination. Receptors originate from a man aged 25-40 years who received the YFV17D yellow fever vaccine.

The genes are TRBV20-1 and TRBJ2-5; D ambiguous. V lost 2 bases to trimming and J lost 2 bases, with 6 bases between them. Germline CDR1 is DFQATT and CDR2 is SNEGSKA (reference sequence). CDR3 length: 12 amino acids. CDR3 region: CSARLIQETQYF. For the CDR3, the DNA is TGCAGTGCTAGACTCATTCAAGAGACCCAGTACTTC.

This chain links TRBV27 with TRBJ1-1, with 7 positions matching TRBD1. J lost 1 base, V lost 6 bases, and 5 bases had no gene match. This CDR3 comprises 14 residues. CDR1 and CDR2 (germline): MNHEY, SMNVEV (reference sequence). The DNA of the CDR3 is TGTGCCAGCAGGCCCGGGACAGAGAACACTGAAGCTTTCTTT. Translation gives CASRPGTENTEAFF.

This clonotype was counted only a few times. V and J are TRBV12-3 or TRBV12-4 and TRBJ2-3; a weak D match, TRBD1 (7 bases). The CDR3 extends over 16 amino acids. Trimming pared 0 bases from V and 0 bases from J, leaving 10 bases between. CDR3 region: CASSLAPGGSTDTQYF. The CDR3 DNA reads TGTGCCAGCAGTTTAGCCCCAGGGGGGAGCACAGATACGCAGTATTTT.

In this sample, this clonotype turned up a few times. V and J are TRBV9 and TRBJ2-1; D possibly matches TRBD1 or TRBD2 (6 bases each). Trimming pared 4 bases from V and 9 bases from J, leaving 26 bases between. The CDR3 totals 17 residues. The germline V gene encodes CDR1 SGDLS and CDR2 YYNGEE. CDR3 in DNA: TGTGCCAGCAGCATGAACCGGGACACGGGAGTGGAGGGTGAGCAGTTCTTC. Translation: CASSMNRDTGVEGEQFF.

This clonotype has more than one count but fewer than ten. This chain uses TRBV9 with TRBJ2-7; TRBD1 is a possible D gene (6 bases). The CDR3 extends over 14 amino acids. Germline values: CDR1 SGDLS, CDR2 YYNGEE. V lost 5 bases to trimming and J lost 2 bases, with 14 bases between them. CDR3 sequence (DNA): TGTGCCAGCAGTCCCGGGACAACGACCTACGAGCAGTACTTC. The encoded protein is CASSPGTTTYEQYF.

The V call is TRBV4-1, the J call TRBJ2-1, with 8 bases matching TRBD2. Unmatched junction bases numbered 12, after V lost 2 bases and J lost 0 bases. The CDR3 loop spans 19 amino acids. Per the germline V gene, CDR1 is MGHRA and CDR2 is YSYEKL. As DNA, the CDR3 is TGCGCCAGCAGCCAAAGGGAGGCTAGCGGGCGAGTCTCCTACAATGAGCAGTTCTTC. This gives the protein CASSQREASGRVSYNEQFF.

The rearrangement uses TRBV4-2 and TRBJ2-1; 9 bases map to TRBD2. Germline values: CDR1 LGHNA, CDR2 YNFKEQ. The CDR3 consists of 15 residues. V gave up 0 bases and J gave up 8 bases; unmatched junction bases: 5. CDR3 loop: CASSQDLAGWDEQFF. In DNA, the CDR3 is TGTGCCAGCAGCCAAGATCTAGCGGGATGGGATGAGCAGTTCTTC.

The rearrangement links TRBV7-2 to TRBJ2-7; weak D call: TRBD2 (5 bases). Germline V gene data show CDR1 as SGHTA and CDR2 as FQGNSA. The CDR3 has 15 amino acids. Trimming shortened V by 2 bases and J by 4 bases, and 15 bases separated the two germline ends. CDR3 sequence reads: CASSLLAVARYEQYF. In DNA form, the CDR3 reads TGTGCCAGCAGCTTATTGGCGGTAGCGCGGTACGAGCAGTACTTC.

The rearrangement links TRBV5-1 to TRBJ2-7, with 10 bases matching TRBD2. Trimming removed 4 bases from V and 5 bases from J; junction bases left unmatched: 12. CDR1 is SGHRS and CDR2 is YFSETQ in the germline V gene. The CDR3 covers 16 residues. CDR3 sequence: CASSAKVAGGFNEQYF. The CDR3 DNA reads TGCGCCAGCAGCGCGAAAGTAGCGGGAGGTTTCAACGAGCAGTACTTC.

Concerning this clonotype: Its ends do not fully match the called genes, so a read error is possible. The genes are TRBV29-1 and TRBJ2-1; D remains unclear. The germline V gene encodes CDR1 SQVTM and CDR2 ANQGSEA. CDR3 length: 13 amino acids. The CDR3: CSVEDSLSNGQFF. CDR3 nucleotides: TGCAGCGTTGAAGATAGTCTGAGCAATGGGCAGTTCTTC.

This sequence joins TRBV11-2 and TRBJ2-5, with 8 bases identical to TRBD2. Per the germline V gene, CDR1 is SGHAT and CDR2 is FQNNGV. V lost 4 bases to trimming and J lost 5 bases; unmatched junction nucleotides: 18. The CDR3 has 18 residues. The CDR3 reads CASSWPGVAGRSGETQYF. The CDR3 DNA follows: TGTGCCAGCAGCTGGCCGGGGGTAGCGGGACGCTCTGGGGAGACCCAGTACTTC.

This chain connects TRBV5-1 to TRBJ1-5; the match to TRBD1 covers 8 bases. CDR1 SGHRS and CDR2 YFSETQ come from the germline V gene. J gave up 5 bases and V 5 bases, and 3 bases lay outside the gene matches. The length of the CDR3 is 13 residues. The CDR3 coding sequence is TGCGCCAGCAGAAGGGGACAGGATCAGCCCCAGCATTTT. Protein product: CASRRGQDQPQHF.

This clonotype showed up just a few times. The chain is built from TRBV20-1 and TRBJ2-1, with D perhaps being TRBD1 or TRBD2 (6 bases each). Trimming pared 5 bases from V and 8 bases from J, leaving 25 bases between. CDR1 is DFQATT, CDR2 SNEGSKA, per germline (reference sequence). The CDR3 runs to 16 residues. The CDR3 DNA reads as TGCAGTGCTTCGAGGGGGAGGTCGAACGCCAGGGATGAGCAGTTCTTC. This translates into CSASRGRSNARDEQFF.

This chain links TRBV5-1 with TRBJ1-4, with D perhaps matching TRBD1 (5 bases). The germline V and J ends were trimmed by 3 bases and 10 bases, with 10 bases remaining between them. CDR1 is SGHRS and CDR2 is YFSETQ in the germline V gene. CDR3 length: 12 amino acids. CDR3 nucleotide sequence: TGCGCCAGCAGCTCGAACGGGGGAAAACTGTTTTTT. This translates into CASSSNGGKLFF.

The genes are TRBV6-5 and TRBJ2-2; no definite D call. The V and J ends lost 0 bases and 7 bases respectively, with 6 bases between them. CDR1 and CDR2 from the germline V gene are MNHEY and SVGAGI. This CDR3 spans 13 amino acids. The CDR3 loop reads CASSYSRLGELFF. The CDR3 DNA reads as TGTGCCAGCAGTTACTCTAGGCTCGGGGAGCTGTTTTTT.

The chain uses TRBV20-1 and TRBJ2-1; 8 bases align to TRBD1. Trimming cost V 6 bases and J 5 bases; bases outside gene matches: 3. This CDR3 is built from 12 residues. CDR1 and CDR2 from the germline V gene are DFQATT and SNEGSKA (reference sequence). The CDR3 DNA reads TGCAGTGCAAACAGGGGGGACAATGAGCAGTTCTTC. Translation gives CSANRGDNEQFF.

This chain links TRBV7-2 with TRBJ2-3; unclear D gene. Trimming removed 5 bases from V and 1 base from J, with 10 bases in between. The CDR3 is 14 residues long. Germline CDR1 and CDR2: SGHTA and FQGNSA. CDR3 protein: CASSESSGTDTQYF. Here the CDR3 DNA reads TGTGCCAGCAGCGAGTCCAGCGGCACAGATACGCAGTATTTT.

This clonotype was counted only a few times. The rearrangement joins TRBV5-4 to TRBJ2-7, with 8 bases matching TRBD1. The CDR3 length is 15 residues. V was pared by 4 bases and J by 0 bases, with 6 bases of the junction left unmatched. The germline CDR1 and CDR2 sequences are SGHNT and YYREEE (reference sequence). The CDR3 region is CASSAYRGSSYEQYF. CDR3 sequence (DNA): TGTGCCAGCAGCGCCTACAGGGGGAGCTCCTACGAGCAGTACTTC.

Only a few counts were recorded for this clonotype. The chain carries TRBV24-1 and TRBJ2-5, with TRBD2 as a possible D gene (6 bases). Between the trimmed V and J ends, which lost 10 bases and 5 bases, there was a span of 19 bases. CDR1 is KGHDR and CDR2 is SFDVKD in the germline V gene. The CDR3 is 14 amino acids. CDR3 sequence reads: CATGGGRKGETQYF. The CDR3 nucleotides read TGTGCCACGGGGGGAGGCCGTAAGGGTGAGACCCAGTACTTC.

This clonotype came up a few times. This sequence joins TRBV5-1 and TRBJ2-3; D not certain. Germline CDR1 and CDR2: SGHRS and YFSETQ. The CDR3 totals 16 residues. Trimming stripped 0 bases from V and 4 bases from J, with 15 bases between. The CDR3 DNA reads TGCGCCAGCAGCTTGGCCTATCTTGGTGGGTCAGATACGCAGTATTTT. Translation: CASSLAYLGGSDTQYF.

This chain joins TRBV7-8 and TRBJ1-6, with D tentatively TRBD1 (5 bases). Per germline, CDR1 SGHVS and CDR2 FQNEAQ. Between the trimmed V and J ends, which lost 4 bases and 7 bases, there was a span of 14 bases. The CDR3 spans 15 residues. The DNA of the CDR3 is TGTGCCAGCAGCTCAAGTGACAGAACCAATTCACCCCTCCACTTT. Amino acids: CASSSSDRTNSPLHF.

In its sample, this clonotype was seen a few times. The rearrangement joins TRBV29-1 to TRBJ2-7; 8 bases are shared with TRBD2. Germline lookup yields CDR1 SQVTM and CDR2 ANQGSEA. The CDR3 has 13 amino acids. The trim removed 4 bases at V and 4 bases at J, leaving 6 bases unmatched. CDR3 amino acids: CSVVGSGIYEQYF. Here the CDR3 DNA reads TGCAGCGTTGTTGGTAGCGGGATATACGAGCAGTACTTC.